These 27 T cell receptor beta chains originate from one sample sequenced in a study of blood T cell repertoires in COVID-19. Some clones are missing from TCRdb's copy, which holds only in-frame ones; the method was immunoSEQ multiplex PCR. The data contain tens of thousands of clones, 89% of them singletons. The specimen sequenced was peripheral blood. The origin of the receptors is a man aged 50 to 60 with COVID-19, enrolled during active disease.

The chain couples TRBV4-3 to TRBJ1-6; maybe TRBD1 (5 bases). Looked up from germline, CDR1 is LGHNA and CDR2 is YSLEER. Trimming stripped 0 bases from V and 10 bases from J, with 13 bases between. The CDR3 is 15 residues long. The CDR3 loop reads CASSQDPGLGSPLHF. The CDR3 DNA sequence: TGCGCCAGCAGCCAAGATCCGGGACTGGGGTCACCCCTCCACTTT.

The chain combines TRBV10-3 with TRBJ1-3; D is possibly TRBD1 (6 bases). The V end lost 8 bases, the J end lost 0 bases, and 14 bases lay between the germline ends. Germline CDR1 and CDR2: ENHRY and SYGVKD. The CDR3 consists of 15 residues. The CDR3 loop is CAIEQGSTSGNTIYF. Here the CDR3 DNA reads TGTGCCATCGAACAGGGCTCCACCTCTGGAAACACCATATATTTT.

The chain couples TRBV5-4 to TRBJ2-1; 8 bases match TRBD1. CDR3 length: 16 residues. V shed 0 bases and J 8 bases; nucleotides not matched to a gene: 10. CDR1 SGHNT and CDR2 YYREEE come from the germline V gene (reference sequence). The CDR3 spells CASSLGGAGGNHEQFF. DNA of the CDR3: TGTGCCAGCAGCTTGGGCGGGGCAGGGGGCAATCATGAGCAGTTCTTC.

The chain is built from TRBV3-1 (or the pseudogene TRBV3-2) and TRBJ1-1; 8 bases line up with TRBD1. V gave up 7 bases and J gave up 5 bases; unmatched junction bases: 9. The germline gives CDR1 LGHDT, CDR2 YNNKEL (reference sequence). The CDR3 is 14 residues long. This CDR3 is CASKPTGAGTEAFF. In DNA, the CDR3 is TGTGCCAGCAAACCGACAGGGGCAGGGACTGAAGCTTTCTTT.

The V and J genes are TRBV7-8 and TRBJ2-7; 11 nucleotides agree with TRBD1. The V gene's germline CDR1 is SGHVS and CDR2 FQNEAQ. The CDR3 sequence is 13 residues long. V gave up 8 bases and J gave up 5 bases; unmatched junction bases: 5. The CDR3 is CASEDRGRDEQYF. The DNA for the CDR3 is TGTGCCAGCGAGGACAGGGGGCGCGACGAGCAGTACTTC.

The gene calls are TRBV7-3 and TRBJ1-6, with TRBD1 identical over 7 bases. This CDR3 is 15 amino acids long. V gave up 5 bases and J gave up 9 bases; unmatched junction bases: 10. Germline-derived CDR1 and CDR2 are SGHTA and FQGTGA. CDR3 loop: CASSPTGEWSSPLHF. CDR3 nucleotide sequence: TGTGCCAGCAGCCCAACAGGGGAATGGAGTTCACCCCTCCACTTT.

This sequence joins TRBV9 and TRBJ1-1; 9 nucleotides line up with TRBD1. The trim removed 3 bases at V and 0 bases at J, leaving 3 bases unmatched. Germline V gene lookup returns CDR1 SGDLS and CDR2 YYNGEE. The CDR3 consists of 15 residues. The CDR3 region is CASSAGQGLNTEAFF. The CDR3 region has the DNA TGTGCCAGCAGCGCGGGACAGGGCCTGAACACTGAAGCTTTCTTT.

J is TRBJ1-1 and V is TRBV27; no definite D call. The germline V and J ends were trimmed by 4 bases and 4 bases, with 10 bases remaining between them. Germline V gene sequence: CDR1 MNHEY, CDR2 SMNVEV (reference sequence). This CDR3 has 13 residues. As DNA, the CDR3 is TGTGCCAGCAGTTATCGGGTAGGCACTGAAGCTTTCTTT. It encodes CASSYRVGTEAFF.

V is TRBV7-6 and J is TRBJ2-7; TRBD2 matches at 9 bases. J was trimmed by 7 bases and V by 2 bases; bases with no gene match: 6. Germline values: CDR1 SGHVS, CDR2 FNYEAQ. The CDR3 totals 14 residues. CDR3 sequence: CASSLWRGGWEQYF. The CDR3 DNA reads as TGTGCCAGCAGCTTATGGCGGGGGGGCTGGGAGCAGTACTTC.

The chain uses TRBV7-6 and TRBJ2-6, with 9 bases matching TRBD1. CDR1 SGHVS and CDR2 FNYEAQ come from the germline V gene. This CDR3 has 16 residues. V was clipped by 1 base and J by 3 bases; unmatched bases: 1. The CDR3 protein is CASSLGTGVGANVLTF. The CDR3 DNA reads as TGTGCCAGCAGCTTAGGGACAGGGGTTGGGGCCAACGTCCTGACTTTC.

This chain uses TRBV10-1 with TRBJ2-2; tentatively, D is TRBD1 (5 bases). The length of the CDR3 is 13 residues. V was trimmed by 6 bases and J by 5 bases, leaving 10 bases between them. Per the germline V gene, CDR1 is WNHNN and CDR2 is SYGVQD (reference sequence). The CDR3 sequence: CASSLTVTGELFF. CDR3 nucleotide sequence: TGCGCCAGCAGCCTGACAGTAACCGGGGAGCTGTTTTTT.

The chain carries TRBV5-1 and TRBJ2-3; 12 bases are shared with TRBD2. Germline-derived CDR1 and CDR2 are SGHRS and YFSETQ. The CDR3 is 16 amino acids. V shed 2 bases and J 4 bases; nucleotides not matched to a gene: 5. The CDR3 is CASSLIRLAGADTQYF. In DNA, the CDR3 is TGCGCCAGCAGCTTAATTCGACTAGCGGGGGCAGATACGCAGTATTTT.

The chain recombines TRBV9 with TRBJ1-1; 7 nucleotides agree with TRBD1. CDR3 size: 15 residues. The V and J ends lost 4 bases and 8 bases, in that order; junction bases with no gene match: 14. Germline V gene data show CDR1 as SGDLS and CDR2 as YYNGEE. The CDR3 DNA reads TGTGCCAGCAGCCCTTACCTTCTTGGACAGGTGGAAGCTTTCTTT. Amino acids: CASSPYLLGQVEAFF.

The CDR3 protein is CAWSPKRGGASTDTQYF. CDR3 bases: TGTGCCTGGAGCCCTAAGCGCGGGGGGGCTAGCACAGATACGCAGTATTTT. The chain uses TRBV30 and TRBJ2-3; 9 nucleotides match TRBD2. J was trimmed by 0 bases and V by 3 bases; bases with no gene match: 10. The length of the CDR3 is 17 residues. In germline, CDR1 is GTSNPN, CDR2 SVGIG (reference sequence).

The V gene is TRBV30, the J gene TRBJ1-6; D is perhaps TRBD1 (5 bases). V was shortened by 4 bases and J by 2 bases, with 15 bases between the two germline ends. Germline V gives CDR1 GTSNPN, CDR2 SVGIG (reference sequence). This CDR3 is 16 amino acids long. CDR3 bases: TGTGCCTGGAAAGGGCCAGGCAGGGCCTATAATTCACCCCTCCACTTT. The encoded protein is CAWKGPGRAYNSPLHF. Variable domain in full (rest from reference TRBV30 and TRBJ1-6): SQTIHQWPATLVQPVGSPLSLECTVEGTSNPNLYWYRQAAGRGLQLLFYSVGIGQISSEVPQNLSASRPQDRQFILSSKKLLLSDSGFYLCAWKGPGRAYNSPLHFGNGTRLTVT.

The rearrangement uses TRBV9 and TRBJ2-1; 11 bases match TRBD2. This CDR3 has 16 amino acids. V lost 1 base to trimming and J lost 4 bases; unmatched junction nucleotides: 4. Germline CDR1 SGDLS, CDR2 YYNGEE. In DNA form, the CDR3 reads TGTGCCAGCAGCGTACGACTAGCGGGGTTGTACAATGAGCAGTTCTTC. Translation: CASSVRLAGLYNEQFF.

The chain couples TRBV20-1 to TRBJ2-1; 9 bases map to TRBD2. The junction had 12 bases not matched to a gene; V was cut back by 3 bases and J by 9 bases. Germline V CDR1 and CDR2: DFQATT, SNEGSKA (reference sequence). The CDR3 loop spans 15 amino acids. CDR3 sequence reads: CSASPLRGGRREQFF. Here the CDR3 DNA reads TGCAGTGCTAGTCCTTTGCGGGGGGGCCGTCGTGAGCAGTTCTTC.

The chain recombines TRBV7-3 with TRBJ1-6; a possible D gene is TRBD1 (6 bases). Trimming left V 5 bases short and J 6 bases short, with 11 bases between. This CDR3 contains 14 residues. The germline CDR1 and CDR2 sequences are SGHTA and FQGTGA. The CDR3 here is CASSLQGGNSPLHF. The CDR3 DNA reads TGTGCCAGCAGCCTACAGGGTGGTAATTCACCCCTCCACTTT.

The count of this clone is one. V and J are TRBV2 and TRBJ2-1, with a weak D call TRBD1 (6 bases). Germline-derived CDR1 and CDR2 are SNHLY and FYNNEI. The CDR3 is 14 amino acids. Trimming stripped 2 bases from V and 8 bases from J, with 13 bases between. For the CDR3, the DNA is TGTGCCAGCAGTGAATCCCGACAGGCCCATGAGCAGTTCTTC. This sequence encodes CASSESRQAHEQFF.

J is TRBJ2-5 and V is TRBV7-6, with 10 bases aligning to TRBD2. The CDR3 has 16 amino acids. Germline lookup yields CDR1 SGHVS and CDR2 FNYEAQ. V dropped 5 bases and J dropped 4; count of bases not matched to a gene: 10. CDR3 region: CASSPRTSGTGETQYF. CDR3 nucleotides: TGTGCCAGCAGCCCCCGGACTAGCGGTACGGGAGAGACCCAGTACTTC.

The chain joins TRBV9 to TRBJ1-2; 9 bases line up with TRBD1. Germline CDR1 is SGDLS and CDR2 is YYNGEE. V gave up 2 bases and J gave up 3 bases; unmatched junction bases: 2. This CDR3 has 14 residues. DNA for the CDR3: TGTGCCAGCAGCGTGGGACAGGGCTACTATGGCTACACCTTC. Translated, it gives CASSVGQGYYGYTF. Looking up the rest from reference TRBV9 and TRBJ1-2 gives the full variable domain: DSGVTQTPKHLITATGQRVTLRCSPRSGDLSVYWYQQSLDQGLQFLIQYYNGEERAKGNILERFSAQQFPDLHSELNLSSLELGDSALYFCASSVGQGYYGYTFGSGTRLTVV.

This chain joins TRBV27 and TRBJ1-1, with D possibly being TRBD1 (6 bases). There are 14 residues in the CDR3. V lost 6 bases, J lost 0 bases, and 11 bases lay in between. Looked up from germline, CDR1 is MNHEY and CDR2 is SMNVEV (reference sequence). CDR3 loop: CASSLDRLNTEAFF. The CDR3 DNA follows: TGTGCCAGCAGCCTGGACAGACTGAACACTGAAGCTTTCTTT.

The chain links TRBV3-1 (or the pseudogene TRBV3-2) to TRBJ1-6, with 9 bases aligning to TRBD1. J was trimmed by 5 bases and V by 3 bases; bases with no gene match: 5. Germline CDR1 LGHDT, CDR2 YNNKEL (reference sequence). The CDR3 spans 16 residues. CDR3 DNA: TGTGCCAGCAGCCATACAGGGGGCCCACATAATTCACCCCTCCACTTT. Protein sequence: CASSHTGGPHNSPLHF.

This sequence joins TRBV18 and TRBJ1-1; D is perhaps TRBD1 (5 bases). The germline CDR1 and CDR2 sequences are KGHSH and LQKENI. V was cut by 3 bases and J by 4 bases, with 15 bases left in between. CDR3 length: 15 amino acids. CDR3 sequence (DNA): TGTGCCAGCTCACCCGAAGTGGTGGGGGGCACTGAAGCTTTCTTT. It translates to CASSPEVVGGTEAFF. Looking up the rest from reference TRBV18 and TRBJ1-1 gives the full variable domain: NAGVMQNPRHLVRRRGQEARLRCSPMKGHSHVYWYRQLPEEGLKFMVYLQKENIIDESGMPKERFSAEFPKEGPSILRIQQVVRGDSAAYFCASSPEVVGGTEAFFGQGTRLTVV.

This sequence joins TRBV15 and TRBJ2-2, with D tentatively TRBD1 (6 bases). Trimming stripped 0 bases from V and 0 bases from J, with 17 bases between. CDR3 length: 19 amino acids. Germline CDR1 LNHNV, CDR2 YYDKDF (reference sequence). This CDR3 reads CATSRDKGTIITNTGELFF. CDR3 nucleotide sequence: TGTGCCACCAGCAGAGATAAAGGGACAATAATAACGAACACCGGGGAGCTGTTTTTT. Looking up the rest from reference TRBV15 and TRBJ2-2 gives the full variable domain: DAMVIQNPRYQVTQFGKPVTLSCSQTLNHNVMYWYQQKSSQAPKLLFHYYDKDFNNEADTPDNFQSRRPNTSFCFLDIRSPGLGDTAMYLCATSRDKGTIITNTGELFFGEGSRLTVL.

This chain links TRBV11-2 with TRBJ1-1, with a tentative D call TRBD1 (6 bases). The V end was cut by 5 bases, the J end by 7 bases, with 8 bases between. The germline gives CDR1 SGHAT, CDR2 FQNNGV. The CDR3 extends over 11 amino acids. CDR3 bases: TGTGCCAGCAGCAAGGACAGTGAAGCTTTCTTT. Translating it yields CASSKDSEAFF.

This clone occurred a few times. The genes are TRBV4-2 and TRBJ2-5; D not certain. Germline-derived CDR1 and CDR2 are LGHNA and YNFKEQ. Trimming took 0 bases from V and 4 from J, leaving 9 bases between them. The CDR3 loop spans 14 amino acids. The CDR3 nucleotides read TGTGCCAGCAGCCAAGAATGGCCAGTAGAGACCCAGTACTTC. Translating gives CASSQEWPVETQYF.